The clone carrying this TCR beta chain was seen many times. The time point: patch test 1, 2 weeks after DPC sensitization. As for treatment: therapeutic diphenylcyclopropenone sensitization with weekly scalp DPC. The data were obtained in a study of human T cells and chemical hapten exposure. The CDR3 is made up of 14 amino acids. Germline V gives CDR1 SGHRS, CDR2 YFSETQ. J lost 5 bases, V lost 4 bases, and 4 bases had no gene match. From the RACE reads, TCRdb called clonotypes with MiXCR, one entry per CDR3 protein. The repertoire has about 71,000 distinct CDR3 sequences, 9.8% of them found once; the top ten carry around 3.3%.

Sequences were derived from whole blood, sampled in connection with sensitization to the hapten diphenylcyclopropenone (DPC). V gene TRBV5-1 combines with J gene TRBJ2-7; 12 bases line up with TRBD2. The receptor's source is a woman in her forties with alopecia areata. Some clones in this sample may be carry-over from other donors' samples. Here the CDR3 reads CASSATSGGNEQYF. CDR3 sequence (DNA): TGCGCCAGCAGCGCGACTAGCGGGGGTAACGAGCAGTACTTC.